The rows below give T cell receptor beta chains drawn from one sample of a study of regulatory T cells in long-lasting Graves disease. TCRdb reprocessed the multiplex PCR reads with MiXCR, giving one entry per CDR3 protein. The sample has around 360,000 distinct CDR3 sequences, about 17% seen once. Separately, the same data were catalogued under a study of T cells in Graves' hyperthyroidism and ophthalmopathy.

This sample comprised peripheral blood mononuclear cells (PBMCs), obtained at new diagnosis, from a patient treated with antithyroid drugs. The receptors stem from a woman aged 18-29 years with Graves disease. The CDR3 runs from the conserved cysteine through the conserved F or W. The order of the fields is CDR3 length, V gene, D gene, clone size, J gene, CDR3 DNA, CDR3 protein. The D gene is left open where the match is weak. Expanded clones get a size class; other rows say once, few or many, or leave the size out.

>13|TRBV20-1|-|-|TRBJ1-4
TGCAGTGCTAGAGACAGGGAAGGAGAAAAACTGTTTTTT
CSARDREGEKLFF
>15|TRBV13|TRBD1|-|TRBJ2-7
TGTGCCAGCAGCGCCGGGACAGGGCCCCTTGGCGAGCAGTACTTC
CASSAGTGPLGEQYF
>16|TRBV5-1|TRBD2|few|TRBJ2-1
TGCGCCAGCAGCCTACAGACTAGCGGGACCCATCCTGAGCAGTTCTTC
CASSLQTSGTHPEQFF
>15|TRBV12-3/TRBV12-4|-|many|TRBJ2-7
TGTGCCAGCAGTGGCCTGGGCGGGGCGACCTACGAGCAGTACTTC
CASSGLGGATYEQYF
>14|TRBV30|TRBD2|-|TRBJ2-3
TGTGCCTCGAAGCGGGAGCTCAGCACAGATACGCAGTATTTT
CASKRELSTDTQYF
>14|TRBV3-1|-|many|TRBJ2-1
TGTGCCAGCAGCCAAGTGGGGGGACACAATGAGCAGTTCTTC
CASSQVGGHNEQFF
>14|TRBV12-3/TRBV12-4|-|many|TRBJ2-1
TGTGCCAGCAGTGCCCGGGACCTCTACAATGAGCAGTTCTTC
CASSARDLYNEQFF
>17|TRBV5-6|TRBD2|-|TRBJ2-7
TGTGCCAGCAGCTTGGAACTAGCGGGGGGACCGCAGTACGAGCAGTACTTC
CASSLELAGGPQYEQYF
>16|TRBV7-2|TRBD1|few|TRBJ1-4
TGTGCCAGCAGCTTCCCCCCCACAGGGGGGCCCTACCAAGTGTTTTTT
CASSFPPTGGPYQVFF
>16|TRBV5-1|TRBD2|few|TRBJ2-1
TGCGCCAGCAGCAGCCAAGGGACTAGCGGGGGGAATGAGCAGTTCTTC
CASSSQGTSGGNEQFF